Described below is a single T cell receptor (beta chain) sequence and its context. Its antigen is still unknown. The entry originates in a study of identical twins. With no exceptions, donors were healthy Caucasians. The CDR3 consists of 16 residues. Germline CDR1 reads MNHNS; CDR2 reads SASEGT. V dropped 3 bases and J dropped 2 bases, with 13 bases sitting between them. Findings and caveats of the study: Some out-of-frame alpha sequences were shared by twins, and these showed excess low generation probability. Cord blood beta clonotypes that were abundant carried fewer insertions, and memory repertoires showed no such trend.

Template switching, a step in the protocol, added a universal primer site, and cDNA carried unique molecular identifiers. TCRdb called the 5' RACE reads again in MiXCR, with one record for every CDR3 protein. Among approximately 490,000 distinct CDR3 sequences listed, 20% to 25% were seen once. These same records also appear under a second study, on yellow fever vaccine responses in identical twins.

Sequenced sample: CD4+ T cells sorted from blood. The chain recombines TRBV6-1 with TRBJ2-2; D remains unclear. The TCR sequence derives from a woman aged 18 to 35 in good health. The CDR3 nucleotides read TGTGCCAGCAGTGACATAGTCTTTCTAAACACCGGGGAGCTGTTTTTT. The encoded protein is CASSDIVFLNTGELFF.